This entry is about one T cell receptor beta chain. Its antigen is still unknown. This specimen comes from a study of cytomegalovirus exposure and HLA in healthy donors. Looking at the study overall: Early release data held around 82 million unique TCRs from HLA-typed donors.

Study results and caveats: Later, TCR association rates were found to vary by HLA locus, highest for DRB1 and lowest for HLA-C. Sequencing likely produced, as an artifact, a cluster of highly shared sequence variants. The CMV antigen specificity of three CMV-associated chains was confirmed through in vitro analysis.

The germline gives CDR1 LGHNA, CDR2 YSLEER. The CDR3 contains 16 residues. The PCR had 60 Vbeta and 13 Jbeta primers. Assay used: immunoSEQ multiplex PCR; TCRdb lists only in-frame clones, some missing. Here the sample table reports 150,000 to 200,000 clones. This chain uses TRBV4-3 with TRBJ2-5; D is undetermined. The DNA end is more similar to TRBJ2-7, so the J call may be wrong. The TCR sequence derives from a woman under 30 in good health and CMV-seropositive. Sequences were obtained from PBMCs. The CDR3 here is CASSHLEQRSSYEQYF. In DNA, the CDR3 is TGCGCCAGCAGCCACCTGGAGCAGAGGAGCTCCTACGAGCAGTACTTC.